This entry is about one TCR beta chain. Primers: 60 Vbeta forward and 13 Jbeta reverse. Data came from immunoSEQ multiplex PCR; TCRdb stores just in-frame clones and leaves some out. The table lists roughly 200,000 clones, around four fifths of them singletons. Germline values: CDR1 KGHSH, CDR2 LQKENI. Between the trimmed V and J ends, which lost 3 bases and 9 bases, there was a span of 18 bases. CDR3 length equals 14 residues. This specimen comes from a study of cytomegalovirus exposure and HLA in healthy donors. This clonotype was obtained from a man over 45 in good health and CMV-seronegative. The rearrangement uses TRBV18 and TRBJ2-7, with D possibly TRBD2 on 6 matching bases. Input material: PBMCs. The CDR3, as DNA: TGTGCCAGCTCACCCCCGGCCGTGAACGGGGGGCAGTACTTC. It specifies CASSPPAVNGGQYF.